This T cell receptor (beta chain) was sequenced for a study of regulatory T cells in long-lasting Graves disease. The V gene end was trimmed by 6 bases and the J gene end by 0 bases; junction bases not matched to a gene: 8. Germline V CDR1 and CDR2: MNHNS, SASEGT. CDR3 length: 16 amino acids. For TCR beta, libraries came from iRepertoire HTBI primers and Arm-PCR of CDR3 regions. TCRdb analysed the multiplex PCR reads with MiXCR anew, one entry per CDR3 protein. The repertoire holds 350,000 to 550,000 distinct CDR3 sequences, with more than 13% as singletons. Time point reported: newly diagnosed GD, antithyroid drugs for less than 3 months. Generation of the TCR library employed RNA extracted from PBMCs. This sample was shared with a second study, whose subject was T cells in Graves' hyperthyroidism and ophthalmopathy.

V usage is TRBV6-1 and J usage is TRBJ2-1; TRBD2 aligns across 7 bases. Source: peripheral blood mononuclear cells (PBMCs), taken at new diagnosis, from a patient treated with antithyroid drugs. This sequence was found in a woman in her 30s with Graves disease. The CDR3 DNA is TGTGCCAGCAGCCGGGGACTACCCGGCTCCTACAATGAGCAGTTCTTC. Residues: CASSRGLPGSYNEQFF.